This TCR beta chain was identified in a study of technical replicates of blood from a few donors. Measured with immunoSEQ multiplex PCR; TCRdb has only the in-frame clones, and not every one. Among about 73,000 clones, approximately 93% were seen once, and the ten largest hold 0.25% to 0.3%. The trim removed 0 bases at V and 5 bases at J, leaving 5 bases unmatched. Germline CDR1 and CDR2: SGHTS and YDEGEE. The CDR3 runs 15 residues. The rearrangement joins TRBV5-8 to TRBJ1-5, with TRBD1 matching 7 bases. The source of this sequence is a human donor in good health. Sequencing was carried out using T cells isolated from PBMCs. The CDR3 protein is CASSLGDRTDQPQHF. In DNA, the CDR3 is TGTGCCAGCAGCTTGGGGGACAGAACCGATCAGCCCCAGCATTTT.